Listed below are T cell receptor beta chains from one sample, sequenced in a study of a mutant IDH1 vaccine in newly diagnosed glioma. Some clones are missing from TCRdb's copy, which holds only in-frame ones; the method was immunoSEQ multiplex PCR. The sample has roughly 84,000 clones; approximately 80% are singletons. The input for sequencing was PBMCs, taken from a glioma patient treated with radiotherapy, temozolomide or both. These receptors came from a man between 35 and 55 years old with glioma. Some clones in this sample may be carry-over from other donors' samples. CDR3s leave out the opening cysteine and the closing phenylalanine or tryptophan. The order of the fields is J gene, V gene, clone size, CDR3 protein. For some rows the clone size is stated as once, few or many, or as a class when expanded; others skip it.

TRBJ1-4	TRBV4-2	-	ASSQVVGEKLF
TRBJ2-7	TRBV29-1	-	SVGEMGNSYEQY
TRBJ1-5	TRBV27	-	ASSPGGLGQPQH
TRBJ1-1	TRBV29-1	-	SVRVGGLEAF
TRBJ1-3	TRBV10-2	once	ASLHSSGNTIY
TRBJ2-1	TRBV5-1	-	ASSDTGAQYNEQF
TRBJ2-5	TRBV27	-	ASSRYPTTGRETQY
TRBJ1-1	TRBV18	-	ASSVSSGKALNTEAF
TRBJ1-2	TRBV14	-	ASSPDVRGYT
TRBJ2-3	TRBV18	-	ASSPRLQGLGTDTQY
TRBJ1-2	TRBV18	-	ASSGRAGDYGYT
TRBJ1-4	TRBV4-1	-	ASSQLNRGLSEKLF
TRBJ2-3	TRBV6-5	-	ASSYSGGGTTDTQY
TRBJ1-6	TRBV27	-	ASTLHGAYSNSPLH
TRBJ2-7	TRBV11-1	once	ASSPRTAWDEQY
TRBJ1-1	TRBV7-9	-	ASSRQGTMNTEAF
TRBJ1-1	TRBV9	-	ASSVRGGEAF
TRBJ2-2	TRBV10-1	-	ASSATGGTNTGELF
TRBJ2-2	TRBV5-4	-	ASSAGLAGGTGELF
TRBJ1-5	TRBV4-2	-	ASSPRIDSNQPQH
TRBJ2-7	TRBV9	-	ASSVGASSSYEQY
TRBJ2-2	TRBV18	-	ASSLSQGNTGELF